Only one count was recorded for the clone carrying this T cell receptor beta chain. The table came from immunoSEQ multiplex PCR; TCRdb's copy has only in-frame clones and leaves some out. The sample holds about 140,000 clones, 88% seen once. CDR3 length equals 15 residues. Between the trimmed V and J ends, which lost 2 bases and 6 bases, there was a span of 15 bases. Looked up from germline, CDR1 is SGHDT and CDR2 is YYEEEE. The entry originates in a study of blood T cell repertoires in COVID-19. The rearrangement links TRBV5-6 to TRBJ2-4, with D perhaps matching TRBD1 (6 bases). Sequencing was carried out using peripheral blood. The source is a human donor with COVID-19, enrolled during active disease. The donor label of this sample is uncertain. CDR3 sequence: CASSLTQGSLNIQYF. The CDR3 DNA reads as TGTGCCAGCAGCTTAACACAGGGATCCCTAAACATTCAGTACTTC. The complete variable domain, with remaining parts taken from reference TRBV5-6 and TRBJ2-4, reads DAGVTQSPTHLIKTRGQQVTLRCSPKSGHDTVSWYQQALGQGPQFIFQYYEEEERQRGNFPDRFSGHQFPNYSSELNVNALLLGDSALYLCASSLTQGSLNIQYFGAGTRLSVL.